Listed below are T cell receptor beta chains from one sample, sequenced in a study of blood T cell repertoires in COVID-19. The protocol was immunoSEQ multiplex PCR, while the TCRdb copy is restricted to in-frame clones and leaves out a portion. Here the sample spans roughly 250,000 clones, approximately 91% being singletons. The sequenced material came from peripheral blood. The receptor set was obtained from a man aged 30 to 39 with COVID-19, enrolled during active disease. The conserved cysteine and the conserved F or W are not part of the CDR3 here. The order of the fields is V gene, D gene, CDR3 protein. A D gene is named only where the DNA matches it firmly.

V gene: TRBV4-1; D gene: TRBD1; CDR3 protein: ASSQVKTGTANYGYT
V gene: TRBV6-2/TRBV6-3; D gene: TRBD1; CDR3 protein: ASSSGTGGPWGPQH
V gene: TRBV27; D gene: .; CDR3 protein: ASSPPEGNTEAF
V gene: TRBV12-3/TRBV12-4; D gene: .; CDR3 protein: ASSSLLVNEQF
V gene: TRBV5-6; D gene: TRBD2; CDR3 protein: ASSEVAGGAVTQY
V gene: TRBV5-1; D gene: .; CDR3 protein: ASSFTGSTSGANVLT
V gene: TRBV7-9; D gene: TRBD1; CDR3 protein: ASSSPTGATGNTIY
V gene: TRBV6-6; D gene: .; CDR3 protein: ASSSDSYSNQPQH
V gene: TRBV3-1/TRBV3-2; D gene: TRBD1; CDR3 protein: ASNSRGPGTEAF
V gene: TRBV19; D gene: .; CDR3 protein: ASSIDPRLQPQH
V gene: TRBV29-1; D gene: TRBD1; CDR3 protein: SAGQGAETQY
V gene: TRBV9; D gene: TRBD1; CDR3 protein: ASSVVGQGNEQF
V gene: TRBV5-4; D gene: .; CDR3 protein: ASSLWGRSGNTIY
V gene: TRBV5-6; D gene: .; CDR3 protein: ASSLDSAGTYGYT
V gene: TRBV2; D gene: .; CDR3 protein: ASRSTGELF
V gene: TRBV3-1/TRBV3-2; D gene: TRBD1; CDR3 protein: ASSQEGGGETQY
V gene: TRBV4-1; D gene: TRBD1; CDR3 protein: ASSQEGTGNTGELF